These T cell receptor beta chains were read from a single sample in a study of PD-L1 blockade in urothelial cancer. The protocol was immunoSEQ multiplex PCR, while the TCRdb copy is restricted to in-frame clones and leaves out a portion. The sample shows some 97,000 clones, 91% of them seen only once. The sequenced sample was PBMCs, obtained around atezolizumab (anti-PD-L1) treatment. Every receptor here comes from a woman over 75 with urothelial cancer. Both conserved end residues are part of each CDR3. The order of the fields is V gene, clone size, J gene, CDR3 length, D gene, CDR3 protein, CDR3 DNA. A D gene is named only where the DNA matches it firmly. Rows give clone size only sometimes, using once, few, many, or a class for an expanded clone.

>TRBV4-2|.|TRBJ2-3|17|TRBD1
CASSPFAGQGRTDTQYF
TGTGCCAGCAGCCCCTTCGCGGGACAGGGGAGAACAGATACGCAGTATTTT
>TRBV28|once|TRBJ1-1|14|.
CASSLIGPGTEAFF
TGTGCCAGCAGTTTAATAGGGCCGGGGACTGAAGCTTTCTTT
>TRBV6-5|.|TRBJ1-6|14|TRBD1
CASSRTGGASPLHF
TGTGCCAGCAGTCGAACAGGGGGCGCATCACCCCTCCACTTT
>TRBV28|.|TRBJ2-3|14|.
CASSLSGEADTQYF
TGTGCCAGCAGTTTATCTGGGGAGGCAGATACGCAGTATTTT
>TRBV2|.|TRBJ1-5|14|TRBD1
CATRQGRSNQPQHF
TGTGCCACGCGACAGGGCCGGAGCAATCAGCCCCAGCATTTT
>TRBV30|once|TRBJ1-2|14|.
CARGPGQGDYGYTF
TGTGCCCGAGGACCAGGCCAAGGGGACTATGGCTACACCTTC
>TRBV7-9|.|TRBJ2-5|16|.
CASSLERTRGLETQYF
TGTGCCAGCAGCTTAGAACGGACCAGGGGATTGGAGACCCAGTACTTC
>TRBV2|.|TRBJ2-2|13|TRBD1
CASNVQGDGELFF
TGTGCCAGCAATGTCCAGGGGGACGGGGAGCTGTTTTTT
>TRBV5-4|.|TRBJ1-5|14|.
CASSLAHSNQPQHF
TGTGCCAGCAGCTTGGCCCATAGCAATCAGCCCCAGCATTTT
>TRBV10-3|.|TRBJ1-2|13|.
CAISEGRGGGYTF
TGTGCCATCAGTGAAGGCAGGGGTGGTGGCTACACCTTC
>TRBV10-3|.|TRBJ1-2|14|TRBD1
CAISDYRGTYGYTF
TGTGCCATCAGTGACTACAGGGGGACCTATGGCTACACCTTC
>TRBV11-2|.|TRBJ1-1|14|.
CASSLLGFGTEAFF
TGTGCCAGCAGCTTATTAGGATTCGGGACTGAAGCTTTCTTT
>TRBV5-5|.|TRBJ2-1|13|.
CASSLGMGSEQFF
TGTGCCAGCAGCTTGGGAATGGGGAGTGAGCAGTTCTTC
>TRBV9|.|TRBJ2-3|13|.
CASSGGRTDTQYF
TGTGCCAGCAGCGGAGGGCGCACAGATACGCAGTATTTT
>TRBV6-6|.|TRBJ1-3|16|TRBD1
CASSRGQGGPGNTIYF
TGTGCCAGCAGCCGAGGACAGGGGGGTCCTGGAAACACCATATATTTT
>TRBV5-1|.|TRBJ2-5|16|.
CASSLTPGRDKKTQYF
TGCGCCAGCAGCTTAACTCCGGGTCGGGACAAGAAGACCCAGTACTTC
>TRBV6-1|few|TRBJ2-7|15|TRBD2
CASSPRRGRGAEQYF
TGTGCCAGCAGTCCCCGACGGGGGAGGGGCGCGGAGCAGTACTTC
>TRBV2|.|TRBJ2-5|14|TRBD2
CASSDQRELGTQYF
TGTGCCAGCAGTGATCAGCGGGAGTTGGGGACCCAGTACTTC
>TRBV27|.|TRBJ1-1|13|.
CASSLSLNTEAFF
TGTGCCAGCAGTTTGTCACTCAACACTGAAGCTTTCTTT
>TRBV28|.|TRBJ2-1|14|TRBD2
CASSFRGSLHEQFF
TGTGCCAGCAGTTTTCGCGGGAGTCTCCATGAGCAGTTCTTC
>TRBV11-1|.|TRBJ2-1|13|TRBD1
CASSSTGGNEQFF
TGTGCCAGCAGCTCGACAGGGGGCAATGAGCAGTTCTTC
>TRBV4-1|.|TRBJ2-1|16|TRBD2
CASSQESAGGHNEQFF
TGCGCCAGCAGCCAAGAATCAGCGGGAGGCCACAATGAGCAGTTCTTC
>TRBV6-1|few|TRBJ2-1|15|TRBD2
CASRGLAASYNEQFF
TGTGCCAGCAGGGGACTAGCGGCCTCCTACAATGAGCAGTTCTTC
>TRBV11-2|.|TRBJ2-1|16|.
CASSFTTLTSYNEQFF
TGTGCCAGCAGCTTCACGACATTGACCTCCTACAATGAGCAGTTCTTC
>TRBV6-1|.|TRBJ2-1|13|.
CASMQGRYNEQFF
TGTGCCAGTATGCAGGGTCGGTACAATGAGCAGTTCTTC
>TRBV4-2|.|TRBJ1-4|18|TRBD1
CASSQDRDRGLSNEKLFF
TGTGCCAGCAGCCAAGATAGGGACAGGGGGCTGTCGAATGAAAAACTGTTTTTT
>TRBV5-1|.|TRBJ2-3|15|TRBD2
CASSSGGQHTDTQYF
TGCGCCAGCAGCTCGGGAGGACAACACACAGATACGCAGTATTTT
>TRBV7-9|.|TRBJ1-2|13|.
CASSLTRDYGYTF
TGTGCCAGCTCCCTTACTAGGGACTATGGCTACACCTTC
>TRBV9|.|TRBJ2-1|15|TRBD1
CASSQAVTGYNEQFF
TGTGCCAGCAGCCAAGCCGTGACAGGGTACAATGAGCAGTTCTTC
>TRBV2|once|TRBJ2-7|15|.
CASKNRASSSYEQYF
TGTGCCAGCAAAAACAGGGCCTCGAGCTCCTACGAGCAGTACTTC
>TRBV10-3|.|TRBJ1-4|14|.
CAISESNRAEKLFF
TGTGCCATCAGTGAGTCTAACAGAGCCGAAAAACTGTTTTTT
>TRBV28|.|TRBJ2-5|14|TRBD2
CASQAGGPRETQYF
TGTGCCAGCCAAGCGGGAGGGCCGCGGGAGACCCAGTACTTC
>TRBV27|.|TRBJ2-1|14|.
CASRRSSSYNEQFF
TGTGCCAGCCGCCGCTCGAGCTCCTACAATGAGCAGTTCTTC
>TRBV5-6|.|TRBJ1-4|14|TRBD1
CASSRQGINEKLFF
TGTGCCAGCAGCCGACAGGGAATAAATGAAAAACTGTTTTTT
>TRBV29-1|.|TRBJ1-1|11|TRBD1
CSAGRTGEAFF
TGCAGCGCGGGGAGGACAGGGGAGGCTTTCTTT
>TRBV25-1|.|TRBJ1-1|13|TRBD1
CASSYRGDTEAFF
TGTGCCAGCAGCTACAGGGGGGACACTGAAGCTTTCTTT
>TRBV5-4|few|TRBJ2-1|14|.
CASSLSGPKNEQFF
TGTGCCAGCAGCTTGTCAGGGCCCAAGAATGAGCAGTTCTTC
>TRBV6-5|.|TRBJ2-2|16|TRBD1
CASSYWTGGITGELFF
TGTGCCAGCAGTTACTGGACAGGGGGTATCACCGGGGAGCTGTTTTTT
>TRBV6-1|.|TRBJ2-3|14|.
CASSHPGSTDTQYF
TGTGCCAGCAGCCACCCAGGGAGCACAGATACGCAGTATTTT
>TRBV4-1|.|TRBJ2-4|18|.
CASSQGGGQAGAKNIQYF
TGCGCCAGCAGCCAAGGGGGAGGCCAGGCGGGGGCCAAAAACATTCAGTACTTC
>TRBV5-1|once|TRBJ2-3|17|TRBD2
CASSLFLAGAVMDTQYF
TGCGCCAGCAGCTTGTTTCTAGCGGGAGCGGTGATGGATACGCAGTATTTT
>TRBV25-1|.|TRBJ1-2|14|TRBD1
CASSAPGQPNGYTF
TGTGCCAGCAGTGCTCCGGGACAGCCAAATGGCTACACCTTC
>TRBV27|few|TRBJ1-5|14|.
CASSPGQGSQPQHF
TGTGCCAGCAGTCCCGGACAAGGCAGTCAGCCCCAGCATTTT
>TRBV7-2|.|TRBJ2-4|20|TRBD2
CASSLAHFSGRGGAKNIQYF
TGTGCCAGCAGCTTAGCGCATTTTAGCGGGAGGGGAGGGGCCAAAAACATTCAGTACTTC
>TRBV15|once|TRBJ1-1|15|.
CATSRGGSLNTEAFF
TGTGCCACCAGCAGAGGCGGCAGCCTGAACACTGAAGCTTTCTTT
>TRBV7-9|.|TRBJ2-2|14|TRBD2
CASSPPGLAGELFF
TGTGCCAGCAGTCCCCCGGGACTAGCCGGGGAGCTGTTTTTT
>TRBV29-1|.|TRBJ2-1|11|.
CSAGGRDEQFF
TGCAGCGCCGGAGGCCGGGATGAGCAGTTCTTC
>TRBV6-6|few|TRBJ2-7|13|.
CATTRGLVYEQYF
TGTGCCACCACCCGGGGTCTGGTATACGAGCAGTACTTC
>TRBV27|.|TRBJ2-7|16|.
CASSTWRTTSSYEQYF
TGTGCCAGCAGCACCTGGAGGACGACGAGCTCCTACGAGCAGTACTTC
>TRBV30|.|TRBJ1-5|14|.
CAWSVLGLNQPQHF
TGTGCCTGGAGTGTTTTGGGACTCAATCAGCCCCAGCATTTT
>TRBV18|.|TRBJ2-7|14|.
CASSQLRGIYEQYF
TGTGCCAGCTCCCAACTCCGGGGGATCTACGAGCAGTACTTC
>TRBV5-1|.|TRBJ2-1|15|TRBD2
CASSSTSGTFNEQFF
TGCGCCAGCAGCTCGACTAGCGGGACCTTCAATGAGCAGTTCTTC
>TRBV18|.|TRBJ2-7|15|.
CASSPPVGSGYEQYF
TGTGCCAGCTCACCACCGGTGGGTAGCGGATACGAGCAGTACTTC
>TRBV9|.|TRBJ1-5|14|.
CASSPRGDNQPQHF
TGTGCCAGCAGCCCCAGGGGAGACAATCAGCCCCAGCATTTT
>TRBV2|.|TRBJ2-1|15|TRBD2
CASSPDFAGDNEQFF
TGTGCCAGCAGTCCGGACTTTGCGGGAGACAATGAGCAGTTCTTC
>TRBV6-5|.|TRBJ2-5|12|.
CASRGLGETQYF
TGTGCCAGCAGGGGGCTCGGAGAGACCCAGTACTTC
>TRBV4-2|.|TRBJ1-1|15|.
CASSQIRREDTEAFF
TGTGCCAGCAGCCAGATCCGACGGGAGGACACTGAAGCTTTCTTT
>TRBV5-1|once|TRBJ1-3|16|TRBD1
CASSIGTGQAGNTIYF
TGCGCCAGCAGCATCGGGACAGGACAGGCTGGAAACACCATATATTTT